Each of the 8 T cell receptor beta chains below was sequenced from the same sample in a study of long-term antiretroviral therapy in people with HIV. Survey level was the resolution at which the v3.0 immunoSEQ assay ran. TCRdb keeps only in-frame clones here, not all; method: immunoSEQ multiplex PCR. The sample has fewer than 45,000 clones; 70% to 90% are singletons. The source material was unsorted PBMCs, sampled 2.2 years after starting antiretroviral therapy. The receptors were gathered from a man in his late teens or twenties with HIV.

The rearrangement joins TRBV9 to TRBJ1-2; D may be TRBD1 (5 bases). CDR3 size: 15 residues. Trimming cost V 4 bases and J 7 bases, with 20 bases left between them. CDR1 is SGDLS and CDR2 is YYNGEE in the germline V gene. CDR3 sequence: CASSRDGTPDGGYTF. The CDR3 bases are TGTGCCAGCAGCCGAGACGGGACTCCCGACGGTGGCTACACCTTC.

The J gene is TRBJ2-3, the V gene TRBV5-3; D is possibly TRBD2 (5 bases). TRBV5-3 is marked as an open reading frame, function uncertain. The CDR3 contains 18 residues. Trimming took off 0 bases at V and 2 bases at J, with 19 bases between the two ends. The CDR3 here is CARSLGYERNAYTDTQYF. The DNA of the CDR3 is TGTGCCAGAAGCTTGGGATACGAGCGGAACGCTTACACAGATACGCAGTATTTT.

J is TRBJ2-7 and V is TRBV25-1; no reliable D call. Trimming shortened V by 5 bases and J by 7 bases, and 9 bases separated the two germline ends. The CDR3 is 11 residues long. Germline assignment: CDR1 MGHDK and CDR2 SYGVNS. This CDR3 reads CASSNVGEQYF. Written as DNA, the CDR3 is TGTGCCAGCAGTAATGTAGGGGAGCAGTACTTC.

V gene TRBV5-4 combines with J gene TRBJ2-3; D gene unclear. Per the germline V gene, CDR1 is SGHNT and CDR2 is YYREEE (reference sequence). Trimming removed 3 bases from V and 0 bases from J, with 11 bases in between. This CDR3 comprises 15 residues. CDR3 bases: TGTGCCAGCAGCTCCCCGCCAGTCAGCACAGATACGCAGTATTTT. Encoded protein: CASSSPPVSTDTQYF.

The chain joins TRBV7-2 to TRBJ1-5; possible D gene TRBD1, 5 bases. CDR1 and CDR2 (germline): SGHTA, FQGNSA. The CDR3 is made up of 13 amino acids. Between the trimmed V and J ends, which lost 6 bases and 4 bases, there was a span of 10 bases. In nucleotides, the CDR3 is TGTGCCAGCAGGTCAGGGCCAAATCAGCCCCAGCATTTT. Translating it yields CASRSGPNQPQHF.

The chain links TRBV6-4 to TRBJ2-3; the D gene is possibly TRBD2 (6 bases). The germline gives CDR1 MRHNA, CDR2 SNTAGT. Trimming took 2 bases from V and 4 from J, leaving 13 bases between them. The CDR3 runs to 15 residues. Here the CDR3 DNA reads TGTGCCAGCAGTGACCCGACTAGTGGGGCAGATACGCAGTATTTT. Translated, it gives CASSDPTSGADTQYF.

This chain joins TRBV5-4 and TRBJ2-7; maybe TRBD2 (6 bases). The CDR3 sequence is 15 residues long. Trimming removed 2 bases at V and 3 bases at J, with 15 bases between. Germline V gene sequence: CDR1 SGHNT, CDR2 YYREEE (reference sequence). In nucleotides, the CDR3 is TGTGCCAGCAGCTTAGTCGGAGGGACCGTCTACGAGCAGTACTTC. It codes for CASSLVGGTVYEQYF. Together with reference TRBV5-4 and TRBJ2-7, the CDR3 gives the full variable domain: ETGVTQSPTHLIKTRGQQVTLRCSSQSGHNTVSWYQQALGQGPQFIFQYYREEENGRGNFPPRFSGLQFPNYSSELNVNALELDDSALYLCASSLVGGTVYEQYFGPGTRLTVT.

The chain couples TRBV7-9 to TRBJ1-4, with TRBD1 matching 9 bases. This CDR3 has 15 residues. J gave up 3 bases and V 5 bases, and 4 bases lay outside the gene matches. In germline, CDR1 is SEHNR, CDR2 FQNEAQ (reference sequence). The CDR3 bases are TGTGCCAGCAGCATCCGACAGGGGGCTAATGAAAAACTGTTTTTT. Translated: CASSIRQGANEKLFF. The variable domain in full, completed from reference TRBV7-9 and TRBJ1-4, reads DTGVSQNPRHKITKRGQNVTFRCDPISEHNRLYWYRQTLGQGPEFLTYFQNEAQLEKSRLLSDRFSAERPKGSFSTLEIQRTEQGDSAMYLCASSIRQGANEKLFFGSGTQLSVL.